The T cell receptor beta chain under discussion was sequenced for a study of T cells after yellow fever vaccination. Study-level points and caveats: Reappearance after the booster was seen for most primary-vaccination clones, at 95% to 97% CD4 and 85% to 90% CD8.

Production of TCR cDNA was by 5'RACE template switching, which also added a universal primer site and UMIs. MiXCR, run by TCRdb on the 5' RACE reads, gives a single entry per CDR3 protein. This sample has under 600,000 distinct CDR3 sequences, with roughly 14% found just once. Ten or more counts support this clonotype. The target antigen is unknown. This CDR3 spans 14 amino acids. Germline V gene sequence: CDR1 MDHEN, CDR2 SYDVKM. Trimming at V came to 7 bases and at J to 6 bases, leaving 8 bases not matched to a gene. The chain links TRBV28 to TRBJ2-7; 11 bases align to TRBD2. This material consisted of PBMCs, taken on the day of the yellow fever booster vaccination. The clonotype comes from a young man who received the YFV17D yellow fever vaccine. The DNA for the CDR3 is TGTGCCAGCACCCCGGGGACTAGCGGTCTCGAGCAGTACTTC. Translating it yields CASTPGTSGLEQYF. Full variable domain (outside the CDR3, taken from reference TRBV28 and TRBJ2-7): DVKVTQSSRYLVKRTGEKVFLECVQDMDHENMFWYRQDPGLGLRLIYFSYDVKMKEKGDIPEGYSVSREKKERFSLILESASTNQTSMYLCASTPGTSGLEQYFGPGTRLTVT.